The 13 T cell receptor beta chains in this list originate from one sample, sequenced in a study of blood T cell repertoires in COVID-19. Produced via immunoSEQ multiplex PCR; TCRdb's table is partial and in-frame only. The table shows hundreds of thousands of clones, with more than 75% occurring only once. Specimen: peripheral blood. Source of these receptors: a woman aged 60-75 years with active or convalescent COVID-19.

This clone was detected a few times. The V and J genes are TRBV5-8 and TRBJ2-5; tentatively, D is TRBD2 (6 bases). V was cut by 1 base and J by 3 bases, with 16 bases left in between. This CDR3 is built from 16 residues. Per germline, CDR1 SGHTS and CDR2 YDEGEE. The CDR3 bases are TGTGCCAGCAGCTTGAATCTCCCCTGGGGGGAAGAGACCCAGTACTTC. Amino acid sequence: CASSLNLPWGEETQYF. The full variable domain, rest sourced from reference TRBV5-8 and TRBJ2-5, is EAGVTQSPTHLIKTRGQQATLRCSPISGHTSVYWYQQALGLGLQFLLWYDEGEERNRGNFPPRFSGRQFPNYSSELNVNALELEDSALYLCASSLNLPWGEETQYFGPGTRLLVL.

This clone appeared a few times. This sequence joins TRBV7-8 and TRBJ1-2; a possible D gene is TRBD1 (5 bases). The germline V gene encodes CDR1 SGHVS and CDR2 FQNEAQ. Deletions cut 2 bases from V and 8 bases from J, with 15 bases between. This CDR3 is built from 14 residues. CDR3 protein: CASSLKTAMRGYTF. CDR3 nucleotides: TGTGCCAGCAGCTTAAAGACAGCTATGCGGGGCTACACCTTC.

The chain is built from TRBV7-2 and TRBJ2-1, with TRBD2 matching 14 bases. Germline V gives CDR1 SGHTA, CDR2 FQGNSA. Trimming took 0 bases from V and 15 from J; bases not matched to a gene: 10. This CDR3 spans 16 amino acids. The CDR3 nucleotides read TGTGCCAGCAGCTTAGCGTCCGGGACTAGCGGGGGAGGGGGGTTCTTC. It specifies CASSLASGTSGGGGFF.

The chain uses TRBV7-2 and TRBJ2-1; 8 positions match TRBD2. Looked up from germline, CDR1 is SGHTA and CDR2 is FQGNSA. The CDR3 loop spans 16 amino acids. J lost 2 bases, V lost 1 base, and 4 bases had no gene match. CDR3 loop: CASSLGTSSTYNEQFF. Written as DNA, the CDR3 is TGTGCCAGCAGCTTAGGGACTAGCTCCACCTACAATGAGCAGTTCTTC.

Remarks on this clone: One base away lies a much larger clone, so this may be a sequencing read error. The same CDR3 also results from other DNA sequences found in this sample. The chain links TRBV7-3 to TRBJ1-2; TRBD1 might be the D (5 bases). The CDR3 totals 13 residues. In germline, CDR1 is SGHTA, CDR2 FQGTGA. The V and J ends lost 2 bases and 2 bases respectively, with 6 bases between them. In DNA, the CDR3 is TGTGCCAGCAGCTTAGGGGGGAACTATGGCTACACCTTC. Amino acid sequence: CASSLGGNYGYTF. The full variable domain, rest sourced from reference TRBV7-3 and TRBJ1-2, is GAGVSQTPSNKVTEKGKYVELRCDPISGHTALYWYRQSLGQGPEFLIYFQGTGAADDSGLPNDRFFAVRPEGSVSTLKIQRTERGDSAVYLCASSLGGNYGYTFGSGTRLTVV.

The V call is TRBV4-1, the J call TRBJ1-4, with D tentatively TRBD1 (5 bases). CDR1 and CDR2 (germline): MGHRA, YSYEKL. This CDR3 is 16 amino acids long. V dropped 0 bases and J dropped 8 bases, with 16 bases sitting between them. CDR3 nucleotides: TGCGCCAGCAGCCAAGACCGGCTTGGGGCACCAGAAAAACTGTTTTTT. Translated, it gives CASSQDRLGAPEKLFF.

The J gene is TRBJ2-3, the V gene TRBV7-2, with D perhaps TRBD2 (7 bases). V lost 0 bases and J lost 2, with 18 bases in between. The CDR3 length is 18 residues. The germline gives CDR1 SGHTA, CDR2 FQGNSA. CDR3 in DNA: TGTGCCAGCAGCTTAGCCCTGGGAGGCGGGGGCCACACAGATACGCAGTATTTT. Translating gives CASSLALGGGGHTDTQYF.

The chain uses TRBV24-1 and TRBJ2-3; TRBD1 agrees at 9 bases. This CDR3 comprises 14 residues. Looked up from germline, CDR1 is KGHDR and CDR2 is SFDVKD. The ends lost 8 bases at V and 0 bases at J; junction bases unmatched: 2. This chain's CDR3 is CATKGQGSTDTQYF. In nucleotides, the CDR3 is TGTGCCACCAAGGGACAGGGTAGCACAGATACGCAGTATTTT.

There are a few counts of this clone. The chain is built from TRBV6-6 and TRBJ1-1; TRBD1 matches at 8 bases. CDR3 length: 14 amino acids. CDR1 is MNHNY, CDR2 SVGAGI, per germline (reference sequence). J was trimmed by 1 base and V by 6 bases; bases with no gene match: 4. The CDR3 DNA follows: TGTGCCAGCAGCCCCGGACAGGGGAACACTGAAGCTTTCTTT. Amino acids: CASSPGQGNTEAFF.

This clone occurred once. The gene calls are TRBV7-2 and TRBJ2-1; perhaps TRBD2 as D (5 bases). This CDR3 has 15 amino acids. Trimming shortened V by 0 bases and J by 5 bases, and 11 bases separated the two germline ends. Per the germline V gene, CDR1 is SGHTA and CDR2 is FQGNSA. In DNA form, the CDR3 reads TGTGCCAGCAGCTTAGCGCTGGGCGGGCACAATGAGCAGTTCTTC. Translating it yields CASSLALGGHNEQFF.

This clone was seen once. The V and J genes are TRBV7-2 and TRBJ2-1, with a possible D match to TRBD1 (6 bases). Germline V gene sequence: CDR1 SGHTA, CDR2 FQGNSA. V lost 7 bases and J lost 3, with 13 bases in between. CDR3 length equals 14 residues. CDR3 sequence reads: CASTEGQLYNEQFF. CDR3 nucleotides: TGTGCCAGCACCGAAGGACAGCTCTACAATGAGCAGTTCTTC. Filled out from reference TRBV7-2 and TRBJ2-1, the complete variable domain reads GAGVSQSPSNKVTEKGKDVELRCDPISGHTALYWYRQSLGQGLEFLIYFQGNSAPDKSGLPSDRFSAERTGGSVSTLTIQRTQQEDSAVYLCASTEGQLYNEQFFGPGTRLTVL.

The rearrangement uses TRBV18 and TRBJ1-2; the D gene is possibly TRBD1 (6 bases). V shed 1 base and J shed 3 bases, with 12 bases lying between them. There are 15 residues in the CDR3. Germline CDR1 reads KGHSH; CDR2 reads LQKENI. CDR3 sequence: CASSPRTDDYYGYTF. CDR3 nucleotides: TGTGCCAGCTCACCACGGACAGACGATTACTATGGCTACACCTTC.

This clone was seen just once. The V and J genes are TRBV4-1 and TRBJ1-2; 8 bases are a match to TRBD1. V shed 1 base and J 5 bases; nucleotides not matched to a gene: 6. The length of the CDR3 is 15 residues. Looked up from germline, CDR1 is MGHRA and CDR2 is YSYEKL. The CDR3 nucleotides are TGCGCCAGCAGCCAAGCCGCGACAGGGGATTATGGCTACACCTTC. Translation gives CASSQAATGDYGYTF.